This is a list of T cell receptor beta chains from one sample in a study of blood T cell repertoires in COVID-19. Assay: immunoSEQ multiplex PCR; the TCRdb copy retains only in-frame clones and omits some. The sample gives roughly 70,000 clones, around 90% of which show up once; 10% to 15% is in the top ten. The sequencing sample was made of peripheral blood. The receptors come from a human donor with active COVID-19. The donor label of this sample is uncertain. The CDR3 runs from the conserved cysteine through the conserved F or W. D genes are given only for firm matches.

d_gene	v_gene	j_gene	CDR3nt	CDR3aa
NA	TRBV15	TRBJ1-2	TGTGCCACCAGCAGAGATGTCCTAAGTCTAGGGGGTTCGAACTATGGCTACACCTTC	CATSRDVLSLGGSNYGYTF
NA	TRBV9	TRBJ2-3	TGTGCCAGCAGCGAATCCGACAGCAACAAAAACACAGATACGCAGTATTTT	CASSESDSNKNTDTQYF
TRBD1	TRBV19	TRBJ2-3	TGTGCCAGTAGTATGTCAGGGGGCCCAGATACGCAGTATTTT	CASSMSGGPDTQYF
NA	TRBV6-5	TRBJ1-2	TGTGCCAGCAGTTACTCCGACAGCATATATGGCTACACCTTC	CASSYSDSIYGYTF
NA	TRBV21-1	TRBJ2-2	TGTGCCAGCACCAAGCCTCCAGGGAACACCGGGGAGCTGTTTTTT	CASTKPPGNTGELFF
TRBD1	TRBV5-1	TRBJ2-3	TGCGCCAGCCGAAGGACAGGGGACACAGATACGCAGTATTTT	CASRRTGDTDTQYF
NA	TRBV5-1	TRBJ1-4	TGCGCCAGCAGTTCGGGACTCGACCCCCGGGCAAGTGAAAAACTGTTTTTT	CASSSGLDPRASEKLFF
TRBD2	TRBV3-1/TRBV3-2	TRBJ2-1	TGTGCCAGCAGCCAAGAACTAGCGAGGGTCAATGAGCAGTTCTTC	CASSQELARVNEQFF
NA	TRBV19	TRBJ2-1	TGTGCCAGTACCGATGCGGAGAGCTCCTACAATGAGCAGTTCTTC	CASTDAESSYNEQFF
NA	TRBV27	TRBJ1-2	TGTGCCAGCAGTTTATCGACAGTTGGCTATGGCTACACCTTC	CASSLSTVGYGYTF
NA	TRBV2	TRBJ2-7	TGTGCCAGCAGTGAAGTGGTGAGTCGTGAGGACTTC	CASSEVVSREDF
NA	TRBV5-1	TRBJ2-7	TGCGCCAGCAGCCCCAGGAGGGGGGGTGTCTACGAGCAGTACTTC	CASSPRRGGVYEQYF
TRBD2	TRBV14	TRBJ2-1	TGTGCCAGCAGCCCCCTAGCGGGAGCCTACAATGAGCAGTTCTTC	CASSPLAGAYNEQFF
NA	TRBV28	TRBJ2-1	TGTGCCAGCAGTTACCCGACTACCGATCACAATGAGCAGTTCTTC	CASSYPTTDHNEQFF